This T cell receptor beta chain is drawn from a study of shared clonotypes between healthy human individuals. Naive-designated CD8 cells lacked CD45RO, were positively enriched for CCR7, and omitted terminally differentiated effector memory CD45RA+ cells. The protocol was immunoSEQ multiplex PCR, while the TCRdb copy is restricted to in-frame clones and leaves out a portion. Of fewer than 1 million clones in the sample, about 96% are singletons; the top ten hold less than 0.25%. Sequencing was carried out using naive CD8+ T cells sorted from blood. This TCR was sampled from a man aged 25 to 45 in good health.

CDR3 region: CASSSFAGGPDEQYF. The CDR3 nucleotides read TGTGCCAGCAGCTCCTTCGCGGGAGGGCCGGACGAGCAGTACTTC. V and J are TRBV7-3 and TRBJ2-7, with TRBD2 identical over 9 bases. Germline V gives CDR1 SGHTA, CDR2 FQGTGA. This CDR3 contains 15 residues. With V trimmed by 4 bases and J by 5 bases, 9 bases remained unmatched.